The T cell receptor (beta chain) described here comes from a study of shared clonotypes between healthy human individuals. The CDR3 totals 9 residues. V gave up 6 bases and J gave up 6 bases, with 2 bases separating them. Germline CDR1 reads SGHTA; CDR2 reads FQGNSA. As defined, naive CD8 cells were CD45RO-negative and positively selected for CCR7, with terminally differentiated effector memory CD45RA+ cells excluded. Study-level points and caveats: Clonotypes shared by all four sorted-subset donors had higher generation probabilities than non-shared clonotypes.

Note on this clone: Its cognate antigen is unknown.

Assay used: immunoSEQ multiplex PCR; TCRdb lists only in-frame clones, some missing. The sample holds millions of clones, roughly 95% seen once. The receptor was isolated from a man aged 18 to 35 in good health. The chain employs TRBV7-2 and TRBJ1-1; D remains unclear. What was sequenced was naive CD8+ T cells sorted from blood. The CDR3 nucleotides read TGTGCCAGCAGGTCTGAAGCTTTCTTT. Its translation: CASRSEAFF.